Listed below are T cell receptor beta chains from one sample, sequenced in a study of cytomegalovirus exposure and HLA in healthy donors. Profiling relied on immunoSEQ multiplex PCR, and the TCRdb table lists in-frame clones only, not all of them. The sample lists more than 110,000 clones, over 70% seen once, with roughly 7.3% in the top ten. Sequencing was done on a sample of PBMCs. Every receptor here comes from a man aged 30 to 45 in good health and CMV-seronegative. CDR3s include the opening cysteine and the closing phenylalanine or tryptophan. A D gene is named only where the DNA matches it firmly. A clone size is listed for some rows: how often the clone was seen (once, few, many), or a class if it is expanded.

>NA|TRBV29-1|TRBJ2-4|TRBD1
CSERDRVGSQYF
TGCAGCGAACGGGACAGGGTTGGCAGTCAGTACTTC
>NA|TRBV18|TRBJ1-1|NA
CASSPRGDTEAFF
TGTGCCAGCTCACCACGGGGGGACACTGAAGCTTTCTTT
>few|TRBV6-5|TRBJ1-5|NA
CASTPGRGNQPQHF
TGTGCCAGCACCCCGGGAAGGGGCAATCAGCCCCAGCATTTT
>NA|TRBV10-1|TRBJ2-1|TRBD2
CASSELTSALFF
TGCGCCAGCAGTGAGCTGACTAGCGCCTTGTTCTTC
>NA|TRBV5-6|TRBJ1-5|NA
CASSSVADNQPQHF
TGTGCCAGCAGCTCCGTGGCGGACAATCAGCCCCAGCATTTT
>few|TRBV10-3|TRBJ1-1|NA
CASSSSRGLDTEAFF
TGTGCCAGCAGTTCCTCTAGGGGGTTGGACACTGAAGCTTTCTTT
>NA|TRBV1|TRBJ1-6|NA
CTSSQDGGRSPLHF
TGCACCAGCAGCCAAGATGGGGGCAGGTCACCCCTCCACTTT
>NA|TRBV6-1|TRBJ1-5|NA
CASSEGPRGNQPQHF
TGTGCCAGCAGTGAGGGCCCGCGGGGCAATCAGCCCCAGCATTTT
>few|TRBV30|TRBJ1-4|NA
CAWSLPGNLKLFF
TGTGCCTGGAGTTTGCCAGGGAACCTAAAACTGTTTTTT
>few|TRBV6-1|TRBJ2-4|NA
CASSEGGGKNSQYF
TGTGCCAGCAGTGAAGGGGGAGGCAAAAACAGTCAGTACTTC
>few|TRBV2|TRBJ2-1|TRBD2
CASTFQAAGGNEQFF
TGTGCCAGCACGTTCCAGGCAGCGGGGGGGAATGAGCAGTTCTTC
>NA|TRBV6-6|TRBJ2-5|NA
CASSPLREETQYF
TGTGCCAGCAGTCCCCTGAGGGAAGAGACCCAGTACTTC
>NA|TRBV28|TRBJ1-1|NA
CASSDTVGNTEAFF
TGTGCCAGCAGTGATACAGTCGGGAACACTGAAGCTTTCTTT
>NA|TRBV27|TRBJ2-7|NA
CASSFINSYEQYF
TGTGCCAGCAGTTTCATCAACTCCTACGAGCAGTACTTC
>NA|TRBV2|TRBJ1-5|NA
CASRKGPRDQPQHF
TGTGCCAGCAGGAAAGGACCCAGGGATCAGCCCCAGCATTTT
>once|TRBV7-2|TRBJ1-5|NA
CASSAYSNQPQHF
TGTGCCAGCAGCGCGTATAGCAATCAGCCCCAGCATTTT
>NA|TRBV18|TRBJ2-5|TRBD2
CASSPWASGSIALETQYF
TGTGCCAGCTCACCATGGGCTAGCGGGAGTATAGCGTTGGAGACCCAGTACTTC
>few|TRBV27|TRBJ1-5|TRBD1
CASRLGQGVNQPQHF
TGTGCCAGCAGACTTGGACAGGGGGTCAATCAGCCCCAGCATTTT
>NA|TRBV14|TRBJ2-7|TRBD2
CASSPLGLAGATEQYF
TGTGCCAGCAGCCCTCTAGGTCTAGCGGGGGCTACGGAACAGTACTTC
>NA|TRBV9|TRBJ1-2|NA
CASSTQRTGFWDYGYTF
TGTGCCAGCAGCACCCAAAGAACAGGGTTCTGGGACTATGGCTACACCTTC
>NA|TRBV9|TRBJ1-1|TRBD1
CASSESGTANTEAFF
TGTGCCAGCAGCGAATCCGGGACAGCGAACACTGAAGCTTTCTTT
>NA|TRBV2|TRBJ1-1|NA
CASNLWTSNTEAFF
TGTGCCAGCAATCTTTGGACATCAAACACTGAAGCTTTCTTT
>NA|TRBV5-4|TRBJ2-1|TRBD2
CASSLPGGLGRNEQFF
TGTGCCAGCAGCCTCCCCGGCGGACTAGGGAGGAATGAGCAGTTCTTC
>NA|TRBV7-8|TRBJ2-1|TRBD2
CASNIAGGGYNEQFF
TGTGCCAGCAACATAGCGGGAGGAGGATACAATGAGCAGTTCTTC
>NA|TRBV6-1|TRBJ1-1|NA
CASNQVNTEAFF
TGTGCCAGCAACCAGGTAAACACTGAAGCTTTCTTT
>NA|TRBV5-1|TRBJ2-1|TRBD2
CASSLVAGGPGSNEQFF
TGCGCCAGCAGCTTGGTGGCGGGAGGGCCTGGGTCGAATGAGCAGTTCTTC
>once|TRBV27|TRBJ2-1|NA
CASSERVGNNEQFF
TGTGCCAGCAGTGAGCGGGTCGGAAACAATGAGCAGTTCTTC
>NA|TRBV7-9|TRBJ2-2|TRBD2
CASSSFGGGINTGELFF
TGTGCCAGCAGCTCCTTCGGCGGGGGAATAAACACCGGGGAGCTGTTTTTT
>NA|TRBV7-9|TRBJ2-7|NA
CASSPGSEQYF
TGTGCCAGCAGCCCGGGGAGCGAGCAGTACTTC
>NA|TRBV2|TRBJ2-7|NA
CASSDRRLSYEQYF
TGTGCCAGCAGTGATAGGAGGTTGTCCTACGAGCAGTACTTC
>NA|TRBV5-1|TRBJ2-5|TRBD1
CASSSGTGLETQYF
TGCGCCAGCAGCTCCGGGACAGGGCTAGAGACCCAGTACTTC
>NA|TRBV30|TRBJ2-1|TRBD2
CAWASGGYNEQFF
TGTGCCTGGGCTAGCGGGGGGTACAATGAGCAGTTCTTC
>once|TRBV7-9|TRBJ2-4|NA
CASSLGGGDAKNIQYF
TGTGCCAGCAGCTTAGGTGGCGGAGATGCCAAAAACATTCAGTACTTC
>NA|TRBV9|TRBJ1-3|NA
CASSVDWGPGNTIYF
TGTGCCAGCAGCGTCGATTGGGGGCCTGGAAACACCATATATTTT
>NA|TRBV7-8|TRBJ1-5|NA
CASSLKNSNDQPQHF
TGTGCCAGCAGCCTAAAAAACAGTAACGATCAGCCCCAGCATTTT
>NA|TRBV4-2|TRBJ2-7|NA
CASSQVGLAEQYF
TGTGCCAGCAGCCAAGTTGGGCTAGCAGAGCAGTACTTC
>NA|TRBV5-1|TRBJ1-3|NA
CASGPTGTDGNTIYF
TGCGCCAGCGGCCCCACAGGGACGGACGGAAACACCATATATTTT
>NA|TRBV9|TRBJ2-1|TRBD2
CASSVGTAGTQPGLAVYNEQFF
TGTGCCAGCAGCGTAGGGACAGCGGGAACGCAACCGGGACTAGCGGTTTACAATGAGCAGTTCTTC
>NA|TRBV27|TRBJ2-7|TRBD1
CASTERTGSSYEQYF
TGTGCCAGCACCGAAAGGACAGGGAGCTCCTACGAGCAGTACTTC
>NA|TRBV7-2|TRBJ2-3|NA
CASSLAGADTQYF
TGTGCCAGCAGCTTAGCCGGGGCAGATACGCAGTATTTT
>NA|TRBV11-2|TRBJ2-7|NA
CASSSRWRGSYEQYF
TGTGCCAGCAGCTCACGGTGGCGGGGTTCCTACGAGCAGTACTTC
>NA|TRBV6-6|TRBJ1-4|NA
CASRGQHNEKLFF
TGTGCCAGCAGGGGGCAGCATAATGAAAAACTGTTTTTT
>NA|TRBV27|TRBJ2-7|TRBD1
CASSLLGQGTTGKQYF
TGTGCCAGCAGTTTATTGGGACAGGGTACGACGGGCAAGCAGTACTTC
>NA|TRBV6-6|TRBJ2-7|NA
CASSYAAGSEQYF
TGTGCCAGCAGTTACGCAGCAGGGTCCGAGCAGTACTTC
>NA|TRBV2|TRBJ1-1|NA
CASSEYGQAFF
TGTGCCAGCAGTGAGTATGGGCAAGCTTTCTTT
>NA|TRBV21-1|TRBJ2-7|NA
CASSPRQAAAPYEQYF
TGTGCCAGCAGCCCCCGTCAGGCAGCGGCGCCCTACGAGCAGTACTTC
>NA|TRBV27|TRBJ1-2|NA
CASSGGGVGGYTF
TGTGCCAGCAGTGGTGGGGGGGTGGGGGGCTACACCTTC
>few|TRBV5-4|TRBJ2-1|NA
CASSLNQLGANNEQFF
TGTGCCAGCAGCCTAAATCAGCTAGGGGCTAACAATGAGCAGTTCTTC
>NA|TRBV28|TRBJ1-4|TRBD1
CASHTGGKGSNEKLFF
TGTGCCAGCCATACAGGGGGTAAGGGGTCTAATGAAAAACTGTTTTTT
>few|TRBV6-1|TRBJ1-5|NA
CASSETGGRGAQPQHF
TGTGCCAGCAGTGAAACGGGAGGGAGGGGAGCGCAGCCCCAGCATTTT
>NA|TRBV7-2|TRBJ2-7|NA
CASRLGGGSYEQYF
TGTGCCAGCAGACTAGGGGGGGGTTCGTACGAGCAGTACTTC
>few|TRBV6-5|TRBJ2-7|TRBD2
CASSYRGGDDEQYF
TGTGCCAGCAGTTACCGCGGGGGGGACGACGAGCAGTACTTC
>few|TRBV6-1|TRBJ1-2|NA
CASSEGPTEGYTF
TGTGCCAGCAGTGAAGGGCCCACGGAGGGCTACACCTTC
>NA|TRBV7-9|TRBJ1-2|TRBD1
CASSLGDSYGYTF
TGTGCCAGCAGCTTGGGGGACAGTTATGGCTACACCTTC
>NA|TRBV5-1|TRBJ1-2|NA
CASSLRGRDDGYTF
TGCGCCAGCAGCTTAAGGGGGAGAGACGATGGCTACACCTTC
>few|TRBV7-9|TRBJ1-1|TRBD1
CASREIQGTEAFF
TGTGCCAGCAGGGAAATACAGGGGACTGAAGCTTTCTTT
>NA|TRBV30|TRBJ1-5|TRBD1
CASSGGVGNQPQHF
TGTGCCTCCTCAGGGGGCGTCGGGAATCAGCCCCAGCATTTT
>NA|TRBV11-2|TRBJ2-4|NA
CASSSLDQGAKNIQYF
TGTGCCAGCAGCTCCTTAGACCAGGGGGCCAAAAACATTCAGTACTTC
>few|TRBV5-1|TRBJ1-3|NA
CASSTGLASGNTIYF
TGCGCCAGCAGCACGGGACTGGCGTCTGGAAACACCATATATTTT